Listed below are T cell receptor beta chains from one sample, sequenced in a study of monozygotic twins with inflammatory bowel disease. From its re-call of the 5' RACE reads, TCRdb lists each CDR3 protein once, without DNA. The listing contains 200,000 to 250,000 distinct CDR3 sequences. The specimen was blood. These receptors were taken from a human donor with ulcerative colitis or Crohn's disease, or a healthy co-twin of an affected twin (not recorded which). Both conserved end residues are part of each CDR3. Fields, in order: J gene, V gene, CDR3 protein.

j_gene: TRBJ1-6; v_gene: TRBV13; CDR3aa: CASTRNTVSPLHF
j_gene: TRBJ2-1; v_gene: TRBV29-1; CDR3aa: CSVALGNEQFF
j_gene: TRBJ1-5; v_gene: TRBV5-1; CDR3aa: CASSEGSRGNQPQHF
j_gene: TRBJ2-2; v_gene: TRBV15; CDR3aa: CATREPPANTGELFF
j_gene: TRBJ2-7; v_gene: TRBV11-2; CDR3aa: CASSLQLTGGEQYF
j_gene: TRBJ2-3; v_gene: TRBV14; CDR3aa: CASSQDRGPLGGDTQYF
j_gene: TRBJ1-2; v_gene: TRBV9; CDR3aa: CASSLPGRYYGYTF
j_gene: TRBJ2-5; v_gene: TRBV11-2; CDR3aa: CASSTKTGLETQYF
j_gene: TRBJ1-5; v_gene: TRBV18; CDR3aa: CASSPGGNQPQHF
j_gene: TRBJ2-1; v_gene: TRBV9; CDR3aa: CASSATFFSRYNEQFF
j_gene: TRBJ2-1; v_gene: TRBV27; CDR3aa: CASSTVSEQFF
j_gene: TRBJ1-5; v_gene: TRBV18; CDR3aa: CASSPQSTNEPQHF
j_gene: TRBJ1-6; v_gene: TRBV2; CDR3aa: CASSGLNKSPLHF
j_gene: TRBJ2-3; v_gene: TRBV18; CDR3aa: CASSPTSGAQYF
j_gene: TRBJ2-1; v_gene: TRBV5-1; CDR3aa: CASSLGLAGVDEQFF
j_gene: TRBJ2-7; v_gene: TRBV29-1; CDR3aa: CSVEEPRPDRGTDEQYF
j_gene: TRBJ2-5; v_gene: TRBV2; CDR3aa: CASAGEETQYF
j_gene: TRBJ1-5; v_gene: TRBV12-3/TRBV12-4; CDR3aa: CASSIPRGVGNQPQHF